This T cell receptor beta chain emerged from a study of OX40 agonist ivuxolimab in advanced cancers. Sequenced by immunoSEQ multiplex PCR; TCRdb stores in-frame clones only, minus some. The sample lists around 76,000 clones; roughly 90% were seen once. This sequence originates from an adult with an advanced solid tumor such as melanoma, head and neck, liver or kidney cancer. The specimen comprised CD4+ or CD8+ T cells sorted from blood, sampled in a trial of the OX40 agonist ivuxolimab.

CDR3 residues: CASSLWGIGRDTQYF. DNA for the CDR3: TGTGCCAGCAGCTTATGGGGGATAGGGCGAGATACGCAGTATTTT. The chain recombines TRBV7-2 with TRBJ2-3; the D call may be TRBD1 or TRBD2 (5 bases each). Per the germline V gene, CDR1 is SGHTA and CDR2 is FQGNSA. There are 15 residues in the CDR3. The V end was cut by 2 bases, the J end by 5 bases, with 14 bases between.